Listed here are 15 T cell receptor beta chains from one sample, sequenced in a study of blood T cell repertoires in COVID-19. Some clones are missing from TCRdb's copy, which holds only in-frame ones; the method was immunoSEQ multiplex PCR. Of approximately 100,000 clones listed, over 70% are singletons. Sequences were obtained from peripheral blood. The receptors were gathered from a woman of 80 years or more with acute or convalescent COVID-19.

CDR3 amino acids: CASSIGTGRSSGNTIYF. Written as DNA, the CDR3 is TGTGCCAGTAGTATTGGCACAGGGCGAAGCTCTGGAAACACCATATATTTT. This rearrangement joins TRBV19 to TRBJ1-3, with D possibly being TRBD1 (6 bases). V lost 3 bases and J lost 0, with 15 bases in between. This CDR3 has 17 residues. The V gene's germline CDR1 is LNHDA and CDR2 SQIVND (reference sequence).

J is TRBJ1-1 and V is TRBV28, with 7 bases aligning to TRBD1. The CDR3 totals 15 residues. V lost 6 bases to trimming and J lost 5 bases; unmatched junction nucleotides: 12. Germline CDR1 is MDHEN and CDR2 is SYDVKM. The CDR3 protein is CASRNPGPRGTEAFF. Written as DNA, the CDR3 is TGTGCCAGCAGGAACCCGGGACCCAGGGGGACTGAAGCTTTCTTT.

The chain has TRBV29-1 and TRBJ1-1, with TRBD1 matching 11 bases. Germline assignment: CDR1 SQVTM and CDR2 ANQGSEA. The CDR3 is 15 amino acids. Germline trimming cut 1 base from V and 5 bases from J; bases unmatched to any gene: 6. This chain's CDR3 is CSVEGGQGGGTEAFF. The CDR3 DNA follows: TGCAGCGTTGAAGGGGGACAGGGGGGAGGAACTGAAGCTTTCTTT.

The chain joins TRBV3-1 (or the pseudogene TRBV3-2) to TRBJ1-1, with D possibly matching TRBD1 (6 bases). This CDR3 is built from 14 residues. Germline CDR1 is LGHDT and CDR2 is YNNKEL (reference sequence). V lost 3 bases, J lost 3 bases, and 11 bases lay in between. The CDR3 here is CASSQVGGYTEAFF. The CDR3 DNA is TGTGCCAGCAGCCAGGTAGGGGGTTACACTGAAGCTTTCTTT.

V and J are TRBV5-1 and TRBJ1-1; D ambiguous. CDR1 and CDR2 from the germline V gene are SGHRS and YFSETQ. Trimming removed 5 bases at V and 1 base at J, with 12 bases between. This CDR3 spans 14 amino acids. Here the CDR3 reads CASSSRERNTEAFF. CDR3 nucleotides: TGCGCCAGCAGTTCCCGGGAAAGGAACACTGAAGCTTTCTTT.

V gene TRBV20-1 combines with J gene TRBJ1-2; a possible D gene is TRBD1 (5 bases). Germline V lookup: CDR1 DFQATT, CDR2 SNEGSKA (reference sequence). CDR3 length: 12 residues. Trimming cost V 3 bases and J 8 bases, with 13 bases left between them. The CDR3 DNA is TGCAGTGCTAGTTCAGGGTCGGTCGGCTACACCTTC. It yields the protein CSASSGSVGYTF.

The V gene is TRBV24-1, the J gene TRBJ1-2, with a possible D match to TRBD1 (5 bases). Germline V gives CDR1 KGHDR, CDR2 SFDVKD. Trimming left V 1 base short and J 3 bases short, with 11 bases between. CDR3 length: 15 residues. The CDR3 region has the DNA TGTGCCACCAGTGATTTATGGGGGGGGGACTATGGCTACACCTTC. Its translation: CATSDLWGGDYGYTF.

The CDR3 protein is CASNPMSGLSGNTIYF. DNA for the CDR3: TGTGCCAGCAACCCTATGTCAGGACTCTCTGGAAACACCATATATTTT. This chain joins TRBV28 and TRBJ1-3; D is unclear. The CDR3 consists of 16 residues. Per the germline V gene, CDR1 is MDHEN and CDR2 is SYDVKM. V lost 7 bases and J 0 bases, leaving 16 bases between the germline ends.

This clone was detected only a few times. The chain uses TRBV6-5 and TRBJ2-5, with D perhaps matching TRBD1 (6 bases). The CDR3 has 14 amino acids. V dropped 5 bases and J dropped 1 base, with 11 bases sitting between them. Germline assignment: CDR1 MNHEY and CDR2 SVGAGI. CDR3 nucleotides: TGTGCCAGCAGTCGTGGGGGCATCCAAGAGACCCAGTACTTC. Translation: CASSRGGIQETQYF.

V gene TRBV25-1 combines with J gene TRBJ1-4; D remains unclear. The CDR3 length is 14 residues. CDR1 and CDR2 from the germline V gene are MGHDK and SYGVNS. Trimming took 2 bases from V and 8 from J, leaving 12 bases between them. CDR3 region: CASSEAAAGEKLFF. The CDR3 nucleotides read TGTGCCAGCAGTGAAGCAGCGGCAGGAGAAAAACTGTTTTTT.

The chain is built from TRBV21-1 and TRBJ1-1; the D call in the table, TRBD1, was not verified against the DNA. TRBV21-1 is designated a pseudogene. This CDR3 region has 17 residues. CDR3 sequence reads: CASSKALRRRGNFEAFF. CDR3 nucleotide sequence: TGTGCCAGCAGCAAAGCGCTTCGGCGCAGGGGAAATTTTGAAGCTTTCTTT.

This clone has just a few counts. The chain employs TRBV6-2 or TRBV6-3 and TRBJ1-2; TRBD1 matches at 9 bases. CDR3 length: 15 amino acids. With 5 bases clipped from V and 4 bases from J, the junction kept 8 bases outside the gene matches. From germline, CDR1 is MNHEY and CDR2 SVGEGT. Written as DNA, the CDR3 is TGTGCCAGCAGTAGTCACGGACAGGGGAGCTATGGCTACACCTTC. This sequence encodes CASSSHGQGSYGYTF.

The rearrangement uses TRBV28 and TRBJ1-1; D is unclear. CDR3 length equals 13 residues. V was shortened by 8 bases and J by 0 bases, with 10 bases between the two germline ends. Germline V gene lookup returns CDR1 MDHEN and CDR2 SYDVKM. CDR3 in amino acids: CASLSLMNTEAFF. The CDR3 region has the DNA TGTGCCAGCCTGTCCTTAATGAACACTGAAGCTTTCTTT.

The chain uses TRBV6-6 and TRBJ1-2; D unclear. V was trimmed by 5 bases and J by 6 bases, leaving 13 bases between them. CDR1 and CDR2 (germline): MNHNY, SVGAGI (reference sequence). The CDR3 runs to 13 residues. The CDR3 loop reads CASSPIGGHGYTF. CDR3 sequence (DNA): TGTGCCAGCAGTCCGATTGGAGGGCATGGCTACACCTTC.

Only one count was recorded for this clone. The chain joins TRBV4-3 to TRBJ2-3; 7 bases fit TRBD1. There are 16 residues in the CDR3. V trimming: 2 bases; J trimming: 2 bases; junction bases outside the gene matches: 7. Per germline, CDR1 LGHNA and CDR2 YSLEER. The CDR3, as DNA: TGCGCCAGCAGCCAAAAGACAGGGCCCACCACAGATACGCAGTATTTT. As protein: CASSQKTGPTTDTQYF.